These 11 T cell receptor beta chains were all obtained from the same sample, sequenced in a study of CD8+ T cells in alopecia areata. Investigators isolated RNA and reverse transcribed it into cDNA to act as the sequencing template. Measured with immunoSEQ multiplex PCR; TCRdb has only the in-frame clones, and not every one. The table lists approximately 100,000 clones, just under 60% of them singletons. Treatment described: oral pan-JAK inhibitor, 5-10 mg twice daily. The sample was CD8+ T cells sorted from blood, taken at approximately week 61, from a patient treated with tofacitinib. These receptors were collected from a human donor with alopecia areata.

This clone has a handful of counts. J is TRBJ2-1 and V is TRBV29-1; the match to TRBD1 covers 9 bases. CDR1 is SQVTM, CDR2 ANQGSEA, per germline. The CDR3 spans 15 residues. After removal of 6 bases from V and 13 bases from J, the junction contained 19 bases not matched to a gene. The CDR3 sequence: CSVKVRDRVNLGQFF. The CDR3 nucleotides are TGCAGCGTGAAAGTTCGGGACAGGGTAAATCTGGGCCAGTTCTTC.

This clone was counted a few times. V gene TRBV6-5 combines with J gene TRBJ2-3; D remains ambiguous. CDR3 length: 13 amino acids. Germline V gives CDR1 MNHEY, CDR2 SVGAGI. V shed 5 bases and J shed 3 bases, with 9 bases lying between them. The CDR3 protein is CASSTSRTDTQYF. The CDR3 DNA reads as TGTGCCAGCAGTACGTCTCGGACAGATACGCAGTATTTT.

The chain has TRBV5-1 and TRBJ2-1; D is perhaps TRBD2 (7 bases). Germline loops: CDR1 SGHRS, CDR2 YFSETQ. Trimming left V 0 bases short and J 4 bases short, with 14 bases between. The CDR3 is 16 residues long. CDR3 bases: TGCGCCAGCAGCTTGGAGATCGCGGGGGCTTACAATGAGCAGTTCTTC. Its protein product is CASSLEIAGAYNEQFF.

The V and J genes are TRBV11-3 and TRBJ2-3; D gene ambiguous. Deletions cut 0 bases from V and 2 bases from J, with 9 bases between. The V gene's germline CDR1 is SGHNT and CDR2 YENEEA. This CDR3 has 15 residues. The CDR3 coding sequence is TGTGCCAGCAGCTTAGAGGCGGATTACACAGATACGCAGTATTTT. This translates into CASSLEADYTDTQYF.

This chain links TRBV2 with TRBJ1-2, with a weak D call TRBD1 (6 bases). This CDR3 spans 16 amino acids. Deletions cut 8 bases from V and 0 bases from J, with 19 bases between. Germline values: CDR1 SNHLY, CDR2 FYNNEI. CDR3 DNA sequence: TGTGCCAGCGAGGGGGGCAGACAACCCTCTAACTATGGCTACACCTTC. It specifies CASEGGRQPSNYGYTF. The full variable domain, rest sourced from reference TRBV2 and TRBJ1-2, is EPEVTQTPSHQVTQMGQEVILRCVPISNHLYFYWYRQILGQKVEFLVSFYNNEISEKSEIFDDQFSVERPDGSNFTLKIRSTKLEDSAMYFCASEGGRQPSNYGYTFGSGTRLTVV.

This clone was seen a few times. Relative to the germline gene, one junction end is altered; a read error may explain this. This chain uses TRBV4-1 with TRBJ2-4, with D possibly TRBD1 on 6 matching bases. The CDR3 contains 15 residues. CDR1 and CDR2 from the germline V gene are MGHRA and YSYEKL. The CDR3 here is CASSPGVGGQNIQYF. The CDR3 DNA is TGTGCCAGCAGCCCAGGGGTCGGCGGGCAAAACATTCAGTACTTC.

This chain links TRBV27 with TRBJ2-1; 11 nucleotides match TRBD2. The germline CDR1 and CDR2 sequences are MNHEY and SMNVEV (reference sequence). J gave up 2 bases and V 4 bases, and 16 bases lay outside the gene matches. The CDR3 is 20 residues long. The DNA for the CDR3 is TGTGCCAGCAGTTCCGTGGGACTAGCGGCGGGGGGTGTAGCCTACAATGAGCAGTTCTTC. This translates into CASSSVGLAAGGVAYNEQFF.

V gene TRBV5-1 combines with J gene TRBJ2-7; 7 bases agree with TRBD2. The CDR3 totals 16 residues. Germline V gene sequence: CDR1 SGHRS, CDR2 YFSETQ. Trimming cost V 2 bases and J 3 bases; bases outside gene matches: 11. The CDR3 region is CASSFLAETNDYEQYF. The CDR3 DNA reads as TGCGCCAGCAGCTTCCTAGCGGAGACTAACGACTACGAGCAGTACTTC.

The J gene is TRBJ2-5, the V gene TRBV6-5; 9 bases match TRBD2. Unmatched junction bases numbered 2, after V lost 0 bases and J lost 3 bases. Per the germline V gene, CDR1 is MNHEY and CDR2 is SVGAGI. The CDR3 contains 15 residues. This CDR3 is CASSYSLAGKETQYF. CDR3 sequence (DNA): TGTGCCAGCAGTTACTCCCTAGCGGGAAAAGAGACCCAGTACTTC.

The chain couples TRBV7-6 to TRBJ2-5, with 11 nucleotides matching TRBD2. Germline V lookup: CDR1 SGHVS, CDR2 FNYEAQ. V gave up 4 bases and J gave up 4 bases; unmatched junction bases: 14. The CDR3 consists of 18 residues. The CDR3 DNA reads TGTGCCAGCAGCTCGTCAATGCCCGGGACTAGCGGTGTAGAGACCCAGTACTTC. Amino acid sequence: CASSSSMPGTSGVETQYF.

CDR3 residues: CASTRGSLSTDTQYF. CDR3 nucleotides: TGTGCCAGCACCCGCGGCAGCCTTAGCACAGATACGCAGTATTTT. The J gene is TRBJ2-3, the V gene TRBV27, with D uncertain. CDR1 MNHEY and CDR2 SMNVEV come from the germline V gene (reference sequence). Trimming took off 7 bases at V and 0 bases at J, with 14 bases between the two ends. CDR3 size: 15 residues.